These T cell receptor beta chains were read from a single sample in a study of cytomegalovirus exposure and HLA in healthy donors. TCRdb keeps only in-frame clones here, not all; method: immunoSEQ multiplex PCR. The sample contains around 55,000 clones, about 93% of which appear only once. Sequencing input: PBMCs. These receptors all come from a man younger than 35 in good health and CMV-seronegative. The CDR3 runs from the conserved cysteine through the conserved F or W. A D gene is named only where the DNA matches it firmly. Some rows mark clone size as missing; the rest say once, few, many or name a class of expanded clone.

j_call clone_size v_call d_call cdr3_aa cdr3_nt
TRBJ1-1 NA TRBV2 NA CASSYRSMNTEAFF TGTGCCAGCAGTTACAGGTCTATGAACACTGAAGCTTTCTTT
TRBJ2-5 NA TRBV10-3 NA CAIQTAGETQYF TGTGCCATTCAGACGGCGGGGGAGACCCAGTACTTC
TRBJ1-1 NA TRBV7-9 NA CASSLSGNTEAFF TGTGCCAGCAGCTTATCAGGGAACACTGAAGCTTTCTTT
TRBJ2-1 NA TRBV13 TRBD2 CASSQLANVNEQFF TGTGCCAGCAGCCAACTAGCGAATGTAAATGAGCAGTTCTTC
TRBJ2-1 NA TRBV4-2 TRBD2 CASSQVFQLAGGSYNEQFF TGTGCCAGCAGCCAAGTTTTCCAGCTAGCGGGAGGGTCCTACAATGAGCAGTTCTTC
TRBJ2-7 NA TRBV28 TRBD1 CASSLGQGAREQYF TGTGCCAGCAGTTTGGGACAGGGGGCCCGCGAGCAGTACTTC
TRBJ2-5 NA TRBV2 NA CASRRTWWETQYF TGTGCCAGCAGGAGGACTTGGTGGGAGACCCAGTACTTC
TRBJ2-1 NA TRBV7-9 TRBD2 CASSPTGTTLSSYNEQFF TGTGCCAGCAGCCCCACCGGGACTACCCTTAGCTCCTACAATGAGCAGTTCTTC
TRBJ2-1 NA TRBV11-2 TRBD1 CASSQTHRGAHNEQFF TGTGCCAGCAGCCAAACCCACAGGGGTGCCCACAATGAGCAGTTCTTC
TRBJ2-3 NA TRBV7-6 TRBD2 CASSLRTRLPADTQYF TGTGCCAGCAGCTTGCGGACTAGGTTACCTGCGGATACGCAGTATTTT
TRBJ2-7 NA TRBV4-1 TRBD2 CASSYRTSGNYEQYF TGCGCCAGCAGCTACCGGACTAGCGGAAACTACGAGCAGTACTTC
TRBJ1-5 once TRBV10-2 NA CASSEDIPSPQHF TGCGCCAGCAGTGAGGACATCCCCTCGCCCCAGCATTTT
TRBJ1-1 NA TRBV5-6 NA CASSLVRTEAFF TGTGCCAGCAGCTTGGTTCGCACTGAAGCTTTCTTT
TRBJ1-5 NA TRBV6-1 NA CASSLGPSQQPQHF TGTGCCAGCAGTTTGGGCCCCAGTCAACAGCCCCAGCATTTT
TRBJ1-4 NA TRBV5-1 TRBD1 CASSPGQAATNEKLFF TGCGCCAGCAGCCCGGGACAGGCGGCAACTAATGAAAAACTGTTTTTT
TRBJ2-3 NA TRBV27 NA CASGPLAWNTDTQYF TGTGCCAGCGGCCCTCTAGCTTGGAACACAGATACGCAGTATTTT
TRBJ2-7 once TRBV11-2 TRBD1 CASKIRTGLYEQYF TGTGCCAGCAAAATAAGGACAGGGCTGTACGAGCAGTACTTC
TRBJ1-1 NA TRBV27 NA CASSDSPAFF TGTGCCAGCAGTGATAGCCCAGCTTTCTTT
TRBJ2-7 NA TRBV5-8 NA CASSLFGGTGDYEQYF TGTGCCAGCAGCTTATTCGGGGGTACAGGGGACTACGAGCAGTACTTC
TRBJ2-1 NA TRBV28 TRBD2 CASSRSKGRVEQFF TGTGCCAGCAGTCGGTCGAAGGGGAGGGTTGAGCAGTTCTTC
TRBJ1-4 NA TRBV6-5 NA CASRPGVTNEKLFF TGTGCCAGCAGGCCAGGGGTTACTAATGAAAAACTGTTTTTT
TRBJ2-1 NA TRBV27 NA CASSSLAVLRLNEQFF TGTGCCAGCAGTTCATTAGCGGTCCTTCGGTTGAATGAGCAGTTCTTC
TRBJ1-2 NA TRBV27 TRBD1 CASSLMGQANYGYTF TGTGCCAGCAGTTTAATGGGACAGGCTAACTATGGCTACACCTTC
TRBJ2-3 NA TRBV18 TRBD2 CASSLTGGTDTQYF TGTGCCAGCTCACTGACGGGAGGTACAGATACGCAGTATTTT
TRBJ1-4 NA TRBV5-4 NA CASSFRGGGRNEKLFF TGTGCCAGCAGCTTCCGGGGAGGAGGGCGGAATGAAAAACTGTTTTTT
TRBJ2-1 NA TRBV2 TRBD2 CASSDLASTSGRPYNEQFF TGTGCCAGCAGTGATTTAGCTTCGACCAGCGGGAGACCGTACAATGAGCAGTTCTTC
TRBJ2-3 once TRBV14 TRBD1 CASSPAARGRITDTQYF TGTGCCAGCAGCCCGGCTGCCAGGGGGCGCATCACAGATACGCAGTATTTT
TRBJ2-3 NA TRBV5-4 NA CASSFPSNGAWDTDTQYF TGTGCCAGCAGTTTTCCCTCCAATGGGGCGTGGGACACAGATACGCAGTATTTT
TRBJ2-7 NA TRBV19 NA CASSPVLISGGEQYF TGTGCCAGTAGTCCCGTCCTGATCTCCGGGGGCGAGCAGTACTTC
TRBJ1-2 once TRBV2 TRBD1 CASSVGTANYGYTF TGTGCCAGCAGTGTGGGGACAGCTAACTATGGCTACACCTTC
TRBJ1-3 NA TRBV27 TRBD1 CASSLYRGGNTIYF TGTGCCAGCAGTTTATACAGGGGTGGAAACACCATATATTTT
TRBJ2-3 NA TRBV15 NA CATSRLPHLTVTDTQYF TGTGCCACCAGCAGACTCCCGCATCTGACAGTCACAGATACGCAGTATTTT
TRBJ2-7 NA TRBV27 NA CASSLSPRGHAPKFYEQYF TGTGCCAGCAGTTTATCGCCCAGGGGCCATGCCCCCAAATTTTACGAGCAGTACTTC